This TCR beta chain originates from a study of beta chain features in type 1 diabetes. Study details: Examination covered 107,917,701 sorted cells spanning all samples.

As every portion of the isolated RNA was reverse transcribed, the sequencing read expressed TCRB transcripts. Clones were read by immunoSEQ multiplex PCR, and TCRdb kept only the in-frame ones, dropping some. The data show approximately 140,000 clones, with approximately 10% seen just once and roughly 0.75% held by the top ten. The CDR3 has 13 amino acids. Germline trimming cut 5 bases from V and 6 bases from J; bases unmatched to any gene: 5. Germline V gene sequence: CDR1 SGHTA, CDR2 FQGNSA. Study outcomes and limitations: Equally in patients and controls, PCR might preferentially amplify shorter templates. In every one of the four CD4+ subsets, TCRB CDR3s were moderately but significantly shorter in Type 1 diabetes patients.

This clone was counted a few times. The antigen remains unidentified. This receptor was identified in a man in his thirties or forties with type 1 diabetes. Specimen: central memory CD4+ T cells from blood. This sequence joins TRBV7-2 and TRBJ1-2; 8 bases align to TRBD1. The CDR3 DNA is TGTGCCAGCAGCCATGGACAGGGACATGGCTACACCTTC. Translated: CASSHGQGHGYTF.